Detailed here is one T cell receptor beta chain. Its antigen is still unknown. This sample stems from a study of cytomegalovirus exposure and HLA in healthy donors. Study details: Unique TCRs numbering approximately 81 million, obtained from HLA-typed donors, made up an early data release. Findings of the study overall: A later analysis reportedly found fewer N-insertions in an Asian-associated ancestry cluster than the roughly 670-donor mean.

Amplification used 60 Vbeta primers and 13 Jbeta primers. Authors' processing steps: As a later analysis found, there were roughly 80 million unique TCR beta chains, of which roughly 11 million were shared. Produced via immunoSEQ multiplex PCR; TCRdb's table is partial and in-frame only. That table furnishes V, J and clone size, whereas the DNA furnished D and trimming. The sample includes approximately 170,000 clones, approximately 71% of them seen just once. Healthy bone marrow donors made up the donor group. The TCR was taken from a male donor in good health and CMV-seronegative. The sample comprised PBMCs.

This CDR3 reads CASSERPAQGVDTQYF. CDR3 DNA sequence: TGTGCCAGCAGTGAACGACCGGCCCAGGGTGTAGATACGCAGTATTTT. The chain recombines TRBV6-1 with TRBJ2-3; D is perhaps TRBD1 (5 bases). Germline CDR1 MNHNS, CDR2 SASEGT. V lost 2 bases to trimming and J lost 5 bases, with 17 bases between them. The CDR3 has 16 residues.